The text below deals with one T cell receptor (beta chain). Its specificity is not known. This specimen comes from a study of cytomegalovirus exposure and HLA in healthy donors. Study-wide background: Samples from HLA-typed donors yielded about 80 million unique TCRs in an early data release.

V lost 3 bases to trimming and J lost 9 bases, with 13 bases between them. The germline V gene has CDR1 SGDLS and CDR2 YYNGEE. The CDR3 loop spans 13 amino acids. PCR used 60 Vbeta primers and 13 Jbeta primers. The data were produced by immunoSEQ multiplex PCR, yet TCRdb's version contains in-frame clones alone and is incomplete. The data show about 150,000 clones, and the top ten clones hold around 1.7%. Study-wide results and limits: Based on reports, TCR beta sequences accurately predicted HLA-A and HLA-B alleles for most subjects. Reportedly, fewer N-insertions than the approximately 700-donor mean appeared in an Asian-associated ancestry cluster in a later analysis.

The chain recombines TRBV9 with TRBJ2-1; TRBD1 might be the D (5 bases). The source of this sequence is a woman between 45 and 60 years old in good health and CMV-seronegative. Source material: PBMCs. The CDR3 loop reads CASSDHETVEQFF. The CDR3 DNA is TGTGCCAGCAGCGATCACGAGACAGTTGAGCAGTTCTTC.